The 8 T cell receptor beta chains presented below share a single source sample, sequenced in a study of T cells after yellow fever vaccination. From the 5' RACE reads, TCRdb called clonotypes with MiXCR, one entry per CDR3 protein. The table records some 500,000 distinct CDR3 sequences, roughly 14% of them present only once. The input for sequencing was PBMCs, taken on the day of the yellow fever booster vaccination. Receptor source: a man aged 25 to 40 who received the YFV17D yellow fever vaccine.

This chain links TRBV27 with TRBJ1-1, with D possibly matching TRBD1 (5 bases). Germline values: CDR1 MNHEY, CDR2 SMNVEV (reference sequence). Trimming stripped 0 bases from V and 5 bases from J, with 13 bases between. The CDR3 contains 15 residues. The DNA of the CDR3 is TGTGCCAGCAGTTTATCGGGGGATCGAAGGACTGAAGCTTTCTTT. It yields the protein CASSLSGDRRTEAFF.

The chain couples TRBV7-9 to TRBJ2-3; 7 positions match TRBD1. The germline V gene has CDR1 SEHNR and CDR2 FQNEAQ (reference sequence). The CDR3 consists of 14 residues. Trimming cost V 0 bases and J 6 bases; bases outside gene matches: 3. CDR3 sequence (DNA): TGTGCCAGCAGCTTAGCGGAGACAGGGGATACGCAGTATTTT. Its protein is CASSLAETGDTQYF.

This clonotype was detected a few times. This rearrangement joins TRBV18 to TRBJ2-7; D gene ambiguous. The CDR3 covers 14 residues. Germline-derived CDR1 and CDR2 are KGHSH and LQKENI. Trimming removed 4 bases at V and 6 bases at J, with 16 bases between. The CDR3 nucleotides read TGTGCCAGCTCACTCACCTCTCGACTCTCCGAGCAGTACTTC. Translation gives CASSLTSRLSEQYF.

The V call is TRBV6-1, the J call TRBJ2-7; maybe TRBD2 (5 bases). CDR1 and CDR2 (germline): MNHNS, SASEGT. The CDR3 is 15 amino acids. The V and J ends lost 7 bases and 2 bases respectively, with 18 bases between them. The CDR3 sequence is CASKVLLSETYEQYF. The DNA of the CDR3 is TGTGCCAGCAAGGTTCTTCTTAGCGAGACCTACGAGCAGTACTTC.

This rearrangement joins TRBV7-8 to TRBJ1-1, with D unclear. This CDR3 spans 14 amino acids. V lost 1 base and J 1 base, leaving 7 bases between the germline ends. Germline loops: CDR1 SGHVS, CDR2 FQNEAQ. Here the CDR3 reads CASSLVWGNTEAFF. In nucleotides, the CDR3 is TGTGCCAGCAGCTTAGTATGGGGGAACACTGAAGCTTTCTTT. The full variable domain, completed using reference TRBV7-8 and TRBJ1-1, is GAGVSQSPRYKVAKRGQDVALRCDPISGHVSLFWYQQALGQGPEFLTYFQNEAQLDKSGLPSDRFFAERPEGSVSTLKIQRTQQEDSAVYLCASSLVWGNTEAFFGQGTRLTVV.

This clonotype showed up just a few times. This CDR3 is CSARRQGGYNEQFF. The CDR3 coding sequence is TGCAGTGCTAGACGGCAGGGTGGCTACAATGAGCAGTTCTTC. V and J are TRBV20-1 and TRBJ2-1; D is perhaps TRBD1 (5 bases). This CDR3 is built from 14 residues. The germline gives CDR1 DFQATT, CDR2 SNEGSKA (reference sequence). V lost 2 bases, J lost 3 bases, and 11 bases lay in between.

Note on this clonotype: An end of the junction differs from the germline gene, which may be a read error. The CDR3 sequence: CASSESRGAEAFF. In DNA form, the CDR3 reads TGTGCTAGCAGCGAGAGTCGTGGGGCTGAAGCTTTCTTT. The V and J genes are TRBV7-7 and TRBJ1-1; D unresolved. The germline V gene has CDR1 SSHAT and CDR2 FNYEAQ (reference sequence). The CDR3 length is 13 residues.

In this sample, this clonotype turned up a few times. Here the CDR3 DNA reads TGTGCCAGCAGCTTAGGGGTAAAGAGTTCACCCCTCCACTTT. It specifies CASSLGVKSSPLHF. The V gene is TRBV7-2, the J gene TRBJ1-6, with no clear D. Germline lookup yields CDR1 SGHTA and CDR2 FQGNSA. Between the trimmed V and J ends, which lost 1 base and 9 bases, there was a span of 10 bases. The CDR3 has 14 amino acids.